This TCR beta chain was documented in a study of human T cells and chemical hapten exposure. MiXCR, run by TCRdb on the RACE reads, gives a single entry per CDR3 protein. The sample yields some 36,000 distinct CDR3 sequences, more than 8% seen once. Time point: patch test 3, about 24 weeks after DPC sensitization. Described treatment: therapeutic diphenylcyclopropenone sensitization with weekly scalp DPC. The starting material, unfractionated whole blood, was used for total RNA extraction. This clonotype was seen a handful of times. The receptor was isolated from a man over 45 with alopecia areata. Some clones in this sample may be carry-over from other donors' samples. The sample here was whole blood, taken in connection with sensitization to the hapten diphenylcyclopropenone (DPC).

The CDR3 protein is CASSLAGRIYEQYF. CDR3 coding DNA: TGTGCCAGCAGTTTGGCAGGGAGAATCTACGAGCAGTACTTC. The chain couples TRBV28 to TRBJ2-7; D is perhaps TRBD1 or TRBD2 (5 bases each). The CDR3 is made up of 14 amino acids. The V gene lost 3 bases and the J gene lost 3 bases, with 12 bases spanning the gap. CDR1 MDHEN and CDR2 SYDVKM come from the germline V gene.